This T cell receptor beta chain was sequenced for a study of T cells after somatic rescue of genetic block. Clones were read by immunoSEQ multiplex PCR, and TCRdb kept only the in-frame ones, dropping some. The sample lists about 88,000 clones; about 90% were seen once. Germline lookup yields CDR1 GTSNPN and CDR2 SVGIG (reference sequence). CDR3 length: 15 amino acids. V was cut by 5 bases and J by 2 bases, with 19 bases left in between. The TCR originated in a woman between 18 and 29 years old. Sequenced: peripheral blood mononuclear cells (PBMCs). This sequence joins TRBV30 and TRBJ2-7, with D tentatively TRBD1 or TRBD2 (5 bases each). CDR3 in DNA: TGTGCCTGGGTCCGGGGCGGAGGACTGGCCTACGAGCAGTACTTC. Protein: CAWVRGGGLAYEQYF.